The rows below give T cell receptor beta chains drawn from one sample of a study of blood T cell repertoires in COVID-19. The repertoire was sequenced with immunoSEQ multiplex PCR; TCRdb's copy has only in-frame clones and lacks some. The sample includes about 240,000 clones, about 89% of them seen just once. The sequenced material came from PBMCs or T cells enriched from blood (not recorded which). These TCRs come from a man aged 40-49 years who had recovered from COVID-19. CDR3s include the opening cysteine and the closing phenylalanine or tryptophan. A D gene is named only where the DNA matches it firmly. Only part of the rows carry a size: once, few, many, or a class if the clone is expanded.

>TRBJ2-7|NA|NA|15|TRBV20-1
CSASRGPASSYEQYF
TGCAGTGCTAGTCGGGGTCCGGCAAGCTCCTACGAGCAGTACTTC
>TRBJ1-2|TRBD1|NA|15|TRBV28
CASSNFGQGDYGYTF
TGTGCCAGCAGTAACTTCGGACAGGGGGACTATGGCTACACCTTC
>TRBJ1-2|TRBD1|once|13|TRBV6-4
CASSAQGGYGYTF
TGTGCCAGCAGTGCGCAGGGGGGATATGGCTACACCTTC
>TRBJ1-4|NA|NA|15|TRBV27
CASSPLGHANEKLFF
TGTGCCAGCAGTCCCCTCGGACACGCTAATGAAAAACTGTTTTTT
>TRBJ1-2|NA|once|13|TRBV19
CASTEKGVRGYTF
TGTGCCAGTACGGAGAAAGGGGTTCGGGGCTACACCTTC
>TRBJ2-4|TRBD2|NA|17|TRBV7-6
CASSTPDDGRGKNIQYF
TGTGCCAGCAGCACCCCGGACGACGGGAGGGGGAAAAACATTCAGTACTTC
>TRBJ2-3|TRBD2|NA|16|TRBV3-1/TRBV3-2
CASSRLAGGPGDTQYF
TGTGCCAGCAGCCGACTAGCGGGGGGGCCGGGAGATACGCAGTATTTT
>TRBJ1-5|NA|NA|20|TRBV9
CASSVGLSGHRFNSNQPQHF
TGTGCCAGCAGCGTAGGACTCTCCGGACACCGCTTTAATAGCAATCAGCCCCAGCATTTT
>TRBJ1-2|NA|NA|15|TRBV28
CASSLSQLQVVGYTF
TGTGCCAGCAGTTTAAGTCAATTACAGGTGGTGGGCTACACCTTC
>TRBJ2-6|TRBD2|NA|14|TRBV28
CASGGGSGANVLTF
TGTGCCAGCGGGGGGGGCTCTGGGGCCAACGTCCTGACTTTC
>TRBJ2-1|TRBD2|NA|18|TRBV13
CASSFILAGQGVLNEQFF
TGTGCCAGCAGCTTTATACTAGCGGGGCAAGGGGTGTTGAATGAGCAGTTCTTC
>TRBJ2-2|TRBD1|NA|15|TRBV18
CASSPRQGASGELFF
TGTGCCAGCTCACCCCGACAGGGGGCCTCCGGGGAGCTGTTTTTT
>TRBJ1-1|NA|NA|16|TRBV5-1
CASSLGGLGANTEAFF
TGCGCCAGCAGCCTGGGAGGGTTGGGGGCCAACACTGAAGCTTTCTTT
>TRBJ2-1|NA|NA|15|TRBV27
CASSFRRAGYNEQFF
TGTGCCAGCAGTTTTCGTAGGGCGGGCTACAATGAGCAGTTCTTC
>TRBJ2-7|TRBD2|NA|14|TRBV9
CASSVASGSYEQYF
TGTGCCAGCAGCGTAGCTAGCGGGAGTTACGAGCAGTACTTC
>TRBJ1-1|NA|once|14|TRBV28
CASRSRRVGSGSFF
NA
>TRBJ2-7|TRBD1|NA|14|TRBV19
CASSTQGARYEQYF
TGTGCCAGTAGTACACAGGGGGCAAGGTACGAGCAGTACTTC
>TRBJ1-1|TRBD1|once|14|TRBV19
CASTSRDRFTEAFF
TGTGCCAGTACTTCCCGGGACAGGTTCACTGAAGCTTTCTTT
>TRBJ2-1|TRBD1|NA|17|TRBV28
CASRGQGQTRSYNEQFF
TGTGCCAGCAGAGGACAGGGTCAAACTCGGTCCTACAATGAGCAGTTCTTC
>TRBJ2-1|TRBD2|once|15|TRBV7-9
CASHVGLAGGNEQFF
TGTGCCAGCCACGTGGGGCTAGCGGGAGGCAATGAGCAGTTCTTC
>TRBJ1-5|TRBD1|once|17|TRBV6-2/TRBV6-3
CASSDGGQLYSNQPQHF
TGTGCCAGCAGTGACGGGGGACAGCTTTATAGCAATCAGCCCCAGCATTTT
>TRBJ1-6|NA|NA|18|TRBV19
CASSIGSTWTAYNSPLHF
TGTGCCAGTAGTATAGGTTCAACCTGGACAGCCTATAATTCACCCCTCCACTTT
>TRBJ2-2|TRBD1|NA|14|TRBV19
CASSIVTGRGELFF
TGTGCCAGTAGTATAGTGACAGGGCGGGGGGAGCTGTTTTTT
>TRBJ1-4|NA|NA|14|TRBV19
CASRPGGTNEKLFF
TGTGCCAGTAGGCCGGGGGGAACTAATGAAAAACTGTTTTTT
>TRBJ1-5|TRBD1|NA|15|TRBV2
CASSLFGTDNQPQHF
TGTGCCAGCAGTTTATTCGGGACAGACAATCAGCCCCAGCATTTT
>TRBJ2-2|TRBD2|NA|18|TRBV19
CASSLPSPLAVNTGELFF
TGTGCCAGTAGTCTCCCTTCCCCCCTAGCGGTGAACACCGGGGAGCTGTTTTTT
>TRBJ2-1|NA|NA|12|TRBV7-6
CASSSDRRGQFF
TGTGCCAGCAGCTCAGACCGGAGGGGGCAGTTCTTC